This T cell receptor (beta chain) was retrieved from a study of radiotherapy plus CTLA-4 blockade in lung cancer. Overall study results and limits: According to reports, early shifts in blood T cell clones, alongside interferon-beta, forecast response most accurately. Blood TCR clones of tumor origin expanded after radiotherapy plus ipilimumab.

CDR1 is SGHNT and CDR2 is YENEEA in the germline V gene. The CDR3 contains 13 residues. Trimming stripped 5 bases from V and 6 bases from J, with 8 bases between. Concerning this clone: As yet, its antigen is unknown.

Those patients who had chemo-refractory metastatic non-small-cell lung cancer were given focal radiation along with CTLA-4 blockade through ipilimumab. Profiling relied on immunoSEQ multiplex PCR, and the TCRdb table lists in-frame clones only, not all of them. The data hold about 39,000 clones, with roughly 73% observed a single time. This clonotype was obtained from a human donor with non-small cell lung cancer that progressed on radiotherapy plus ipilimumab. The specimen was peripheral blood, collected from a patient treated with radiotherapy plus ipilimumab. The rearrangement links TRBV11-3 to TRBJ1-6; D not resolved. The CDR3 region is CASSTAPNSPLHF. For the CDR3, the DNA is TGTGCCAGCAGCACCGCGCCTAATTCACCCCTCCACTTT.